The rows below give T cell receptor beta chains drawn from one sample of a study of blood T cells in healthy people across ages. A single record per CDR3 protein comes from TCRdb applying MiXCR to the 5' RACE reads. The sample has about 1.5 million distinct CDR3 sequences; less than 45% are singletons. Material: blood. Receptor source: a woman in her late teens or twenties in good health. Each CDR3 is given with its conserved first and last residue. D genes are given only for firm matches. Rows give clone size only sometimes, using once, few, many, or a class for an expanded clone.

v_call	clone_size	d_call	j_call	cdr3_nt	cdr3_aa
TRBV7-9	few	TRBD1	TRBJ1-3	TGTGCCAGCAGCTTTCTTGACAGGGGACGCTCTGGAAACACCATATATTTT	CASSFLDRGRSGNTIYF
TRBV4-2	many	NA	TRBJ2-5	TGTGCCAGCAGCCAAGGAGTTGGGGAGACCCAGTACTTC	CASSQGVGETQYF
TRBV12-3/TRBV12-4	NA	NA	TRBJ2-3	TGTGCCAGCAGTTTCCTCCTACAATACTTGGGGCTTGATACGCAGTATTTT	CASSFLLQYLGLDTQYF
TRBV6-6	NA	NA	TRBJ1-2	TGTGCCAGCAGTTACTCCGGTCAGGGCAGGTTGGGCTACACCTTC	CASSYSGQGRLGYTF
TRBV29-1	NA	NA	TRBJ1-1	TGCAGCGTTGAAGGGCTGCGAGTTGAAGCTTTCTTT	CSVEGLRVEAFF
TRBV20-1	NA	NA	TRBJ1-2	TGCAGTGCTAGAGGGGGGATTCGGGTCGGATATGGCTACACCTTC	CSARGGIRVGYGYTF
TRBV20-1	few	TRBD1	TRBJ2-3	TGCAGTGCTCGTTCAGGGACAGCTATTGATACGCAGTATTTT	CSARSGTAIDTQYF
TRBV7-2	NA	TRBD2	TRBJ2-5	TGTGCCAGCAGCTCCCACCACGGGACTAGCGGGTCCCAAGAGACCCAGTACTTC	CASSSHHGTSGSQETQYF
TRBV7-9	once	NA	TRBJ1-1	TGTGCCAGCAGCTCGACGCGACAGGTGGTGGGCACTGAAGCTTTCTTT	CASSSTRQVVGTEAFF
TRBV29-1	NA	NA	TRBJ2-7	TGCAGCGTCGGGTACTCCTACGAGCAGTACTTC	CSVGYSYEQYF
TRBV6-2/TRBV6-3	NA	TRBD2	TRBJ2-1	TGTGCCAGCACAGAAGGACTAGCGGGCCCCAATGAGCAGTTCTTC	CASTEGLAGPNEQFF
TRBV28	NA	TRBD2	TRBJ2-7	TGTGCCAGCAGACCGGCGACTAGCGGGAGTATCGAGCAGTACTTC	CASRPATSGSIEQYF
TRBV29-1	NA	NA	TRBJ1-1	TGCAGCGTTGAAGGCCAGGGAGGTGAAGCTTTCTTT	CSVEGQGGEAFF
TRBV7-9	NA	NA	TRBJ1-2	TGTGCCAGCAGCACCATCGACAGAGCATCCGGTGGCTACACCTTC	CASSTIDRASGGYTF
TRBV5-1	NA	NA	TRBJ2-3	TGCGCCAGCAGGCAGGTCCCTCGCACAGATACGCAGTATTTT	CASRQVPRTDTQYF
TRBV28	NA	NA	TRBJ2-7	TGTGCCATCTCAGAGTTACCAGAGTACGAGCAGTACTTC	CAISELPEYEQYF
TRBV3-1	NA	NA	TRBJ1-5	TGTGCCAGCAGCCTAGGATTTTATCAGCCCCAGCATTTT	CASSLGFYQPQHF
TRBV7-9	NA	NA	TRBJ2-7	TGTGCCAGCAGCTTAGATGCAAGATACGAGCAGTACTTC	CASSLDARYEQYF
TRBV6-1	few	NA	TRBJ1-2	TGTGCCAGCAGTGTATCTAACTATGGCTACACCTTC	CASSVSNYGYTF
TRBV30	NA	NA	TRBJ2-1	TGTGCCTGGAGTGGCCTGGGGGCTAGAAGGTTTAGGGGCAATGAGCAGTTCTTC	CAWSGLGARRFRGNEQFF
TRBV7-9	NA	TRBD1	TRBJ2-7	TGTGCCAGCAGCCCGGCGGGACAGGGTCTGGATGAGCAGTACTTC	CASSPAGQGLDEQYF
TRBV13	few	NA	TRBJ2-3	TGTGCCAGCAGCTTTTGGCACGCGGCCACAGATACGCAGTATTTT	CASSFWHAATDTQYF
TRBV7-6	few	TRBD2	TRBJ2-1	TGTGCCAGCAGCTCGGGACTAGCGGGAGGGTATGAGCAGTTCTTC	CASSSGLAGGYEQFF
TRBV30	NA	NA	TRBJ2-1	TGTGCCTGGAGTGTACGTGGGAGCTCCTACAATGAGCAGTTCTTC	CAWSVRGSSYNEQFF
TRBV20-1	NA	NA	TRBJ1-5	TGCAGTGCTAGAGATCTCCAGGGAAATCAGCCCCAGCATTTT	CSARDLQGNQPQHF
TRBV20-1	NA	NA	TRBJ2-7	TGCAGTGCTAGAGAGGGCGGAGAAATCGGCTCCTACGAGCAGTACTTC	CSAREGGEIGSYEQYF
TRBV12-3/TRBV12-4	NA	NA	TRBJ2-5	TGTGCCAGCAGTTTCACTAGTGACGAGACCCAGTACTTC	CASSFTSDETQYF
TRBV20-1	NA	TRBD1	TRBJ1-1	TGCAGTGCTAGATCGGGACAGGGGGTCGTCGAAGCTTTCTTT	CSARSGQGVVEAFF
TRBV20-1	NA	TRBD1	TRBJ1-1	TGCAGTGCTAGACCACTCGGGACAGATATGAACACTGAAGCTTTCTTT	CSARPLGTDMNTEAFF
TRBV20-1	NA	NA	TRBJ1-5	TGCAGTGCTCGACGAAGGGGGGCAGATGGCAATCAGCCCCAGCATTTT	CSARRRGADGNQPQHF
TRBV9	NA	NA	TRBJ1-1	TGTGCCAGCAGCGTATCCCCCTCGGGAACTGAAGCTTTCTTT	CASSVSPSGTEAFF
TRBV7-2	few	NA	TRBJ2-1	TGTGCCAGCAGCTTAGTACAGGGAAAAGGCAATGAGCAGTTCTTC	CASSLVQGKGNEQFF
TRBV27	NA	TRBD2	TRBJ2-1	TGTGCCAGCAGGGAACTAGCGGGAGCCCCCAATGAGCAGTTCTTC	CASRELAGAPNEQFF
TRBV12-3/TRBV12-4	few	TRBD1	TRBJ1-5	TGTGCCAGCAGTTTAGTGGTCCACAGGGGCTTACATCAGCCCCAGCATTTT	CASSLVVHRGLHQPQHF
TRBV7-2	few	NA	TRBJ2-3	TGTGCCAGCAGCTTAGGAGGGGCACACACAGATACGCAGTATTTT	CASSLGGAHTDTQYF
TRBV7-9	NA	NA	TRBJ1-6	TGTGCCAGCAGCCCTGACACCAATAATTCACCCCTCCACTTT	CASSPDTNNSPLHF
TRBV29-1	NA	NA	TRBJ2-2	TGCAGCGTCCTCAGGCAGGGATCAGGGACTTGGGGCACCGGGGAGCTGTTTTTT	CSVLRQGSGTWGTGELFF
TRBV27	many	NA	TRBJ2-3	TGTGCCAGCAGCTTCCAGAGCACAGATACGCAGTATTTT	CASSFQSTDTQYF
TRBV5-1	NA	NA	TRBJ1-2	TGCGCCAGCAGCTTGAACGACCACTATGGCTACACCTTC	CASSLNDHYGYTF
TRBV15	NA	TRBD1	TRBJ2-3	TGTGCCACCAGCAGAGATGAGGCTGGCAGGGGGTCTTATACGCAGTATTTT	CATSRDEAGRGSYTQYF
TRBV4-3	NA	TRBD1	TRBJ1-2	TGCGCCAGCAGCCCTGCTCCGGGACAGGGGTATGGCTACACCTTC	CASSPAPGQGYGYTF
TRBV5-1	NA	NA	TRBJ1-1	TGCGCCAGCAGCTTGGAAAAGAACACTGAAGCTTTCTTT	CASSLEKNTEAFF
TRBV6-2/TRBV6-3	NA	TRBD2	TRBJ2-1	TGTGCCAGCAGGCGACTAGCGGGGAACAATGAGCAGTTCTTC	CASRRLAGNNEQFF
TRBV12-3/TRBV12-4	few	NA	TRBJ2-7	TGTGCCAGCACCTCAATCGGGGCATCCTACGAGCAGTACTTC	CASTSIGASYEQYF
TRBV20-1	NA	NA	TRBJ2-2	TGCAGTGCTGGGGGGAGGAACACCGGGGAGCTGTTTTTT	CSAGGRNTGELFF
TRBV20-1	NA	TRBD1	TRBJ2-2	TGCAGTGCTAGGAGGGCAGGGGGCACCGGGGAGCTGTTTTTT	CSARRAGGTGELFF
TRBV7-2	NA	NA	TRBJ2-1	TGTGCCAGCAGCTGGGTCGGGGCCCCGGGGAATGAGCAGTTCTTC	CASSWVGAPGNEQFF